The 14 T cell receptor beta chains reported below all come from one sample, sequenced in a study of blood T cell dynamics during melanoma immunotherapy (dated by TCRdb to about 2020). Interpreted using the paper, the time point label stands for: pre-treatment baseline. The library was prepared using the immunoSEQ multiplex PCR assay. The immuneACCESS repertoire file appears here via TCRdb, limited to in-frame rearrangements. These files lack a portion of the clones; in checked studies, under half of the deficit traces to unresolved V genes, and the cause of the others is not known. The sample yields some 180 clones; 85% were counted once. The ten largest clones capture roughly a tenth of the sample. The input for sequencing was central memory CD8+ T cells from blood, taken from a patient treated with checkpoint blockade. These receptors were obtained from a human donor with melanoma.

This clone was detected once. The chain employs TRBV4-3 and TRBJ2-3; 7 nucleotides agree with TRBD1. In germline, CDR1 is LGHNA, CDR2 YSLEER. CDR3 length equals 17 residues. Trimming removed 3 bases from V and 1 base from J; junction bases left unmatched: 10. This CDR3 reads CASSQDNRDSRTDTQYF. CDR3 nucleotide sequence: TGCGCCAGCAGCCAGGACAACCGGGACAGCCGCACAGATACGCAGTATTTT.

The chain has TRBV5-1 and TRBJ2-7, with D possibly being TRBD2 (6 bases). Per the germline V gene, CDR1 is SGHRS and CDR2 is YFSETQ. V was shortened by 6 bases and J by 5 bases, with 15 bases between the two germline ends. The CDR3 is 13 amino acids. CDR3 loop: CASNSEPGDEQYF. CDR3 coding DNA: TGCGCCAGCAACTCCGAGCCGGGGGACGAGCAGTACTTC.

This clone has a handful of counts. This chain joins TRBV6-1 and TRBJ2-3, with D possibly being TRBD1 or TRBD2 (5 bases each). Germline V gene lookup returns CDR1 MNHNS and CDR2 SASEGT. The CDR3 has 16 amino acids. V lost 2 bases and J 4 bases, leaving 16 bases between the germline ends. As DNA, the CDR3 is TGTGCCAGCAGTGAAAGGGACGGTCAGGGATCAGATACGCAGTATTTT. Translated: CASSERDGQGSDTQYF.

This sequence joins TRBV6-1 and TRBJ1-5, with D uncertain. Trimming pared 1 base from V and 2 bases from J, leaving 9 bases between. The CDR3 runs 15 residues. Per germline, CDR1 MNHNS and CDR2 SASEGT. Here the CDR3 reads CASSEDVTGNQPQHF. The CDR3 DNA follows: TGTGCCAGCAGTGAAGATGTAACAGGCAATCAGCCCCAGCATTTT.

The genes are TRBV7-8 and TRBJ1-4, with D possibly TRBD1 on 6 matching bases. Germline-derived CDR1 and CDR2 are SGHVS and FQNEAQ. CDR3 length: 16 residues. V was shortened by 5 bases and J by 2 bases, with 15 bases between the two germline ends. In nucleotides, the CDR3 is TGTGCCAGCAGCATCGACGGGGGGGGCACTAATGAAAAACTGTTTTTT. This sequence encodes CASSIDGGGTNEKLFF.

The chain employs TRBV30 and TRBJ2-7; 11 positions agree with TRBD2. The trim removed 5 bases at V and 0 bases at J, leaving 6 bases unmatched. The CDR3 has 15 amino acids. Germline V CDR1 and CDR2: GTSNPN, SVGIG (reference sequence). CDR3 sequence (DNA): TGTGCCTGGGAAGGGACTAGCGGTTCCTCCTACGAGCAGTACTTC. It encodes CAWEGTSGSSYEQYF. Full variable domain (rest looked up from reference TRBV30 and TRBJ2-7): SQTIHQWPATLVQPVGSPLSLECTVEGTSNPNLYWYRQAAGRGLQLLFYSVGIGQISSEVPQNLSASRPQDRQFILSSKKLLLSDSGFYLCAWEGTSGSSYEQYFGPGTRLTVT.

V and J are TRBV4-2 and TRBJ1-5; TRBD1 might be the D (5 bases). CDR1 LGHNA and CDR2 YNFKEQ come from the germline V gene. Trimming took 0 bases from V and 0 from J, leaving 15 bases between them. The CDR3 has 18 residues. The CDR3 spells CASSQESSRALSNQPQHF. The DNA for the CDR3 is TGTGCCAGCAGCCAAGAGTCATCCAGGGCACTTAGCAATCAGCCCCAGCATTTT.

This rearrangement joins TRBV27 to TRBJ2-7; 10 nucleotides agree with TRBD1. V lost 2 bases, J lost 6 bases, and 4 bases stayed unmatched. Germline CDR1 reads MNHEY; CDR2 reads SMNVEV (reference sequence). This CDR3 has 14 residues. In DNA, the CDR3 is TGTGCCAGCAGTTTAGACGGGACAGGGGTCGAGCAGTACTTC. Protein product: CASSLDGTGVEQYF.

J is TRBJ2-5 and V is TRBV6-4, with TRBD2 matching over 10 bases. Germline trimming cut 3 bases from V and 5 bases from J; bases unmatched to any gene: 6. CDR3 length equals 15 residues. Germline CDR1 is MRHNA and CDR2 is SNTAGT. CDR3: CASSEGAGGAETQYF. As DNA, the CDR3 is TGTGCCAGCAGTGAGGGAGCGGGAGGGGCGGAGACCCAGTACTTC.

J is TRBJ2-7 and V is TRBV7-9, with 9 nucleotides matching TRBD1. There are 15 residues in the CDR3. Germline V gives CDR1 SEHNR, CDR2 FQNEAQ (reference sequence). V dropped 2 bases and J dropped 5; count of bases not matched to a gene: 7. The CDR3 coding sequence is TGTGCCAGCAGCTTACTTAGCCGGGACAGGGACGAGCAGTACTTC. This gives the protein CASSLLSRDRDEQYF. Full variable domain (remainder filled in from reference TRBV7-9 and TRBJ2-7): DTGVSQNPRHKITKRGQNVTFRCDPISEHNRLYWYRQTLGQGPEFLTYFQNEAQLEKSRLLSDRFSAERPKGSFSTLEIQRTEQGDSAMYLCASSLLSRDRDEQYFGPGTRLTVT.

In this sample, this clone turned up once. CDR3 region: CASSNTGYQETQYF. CDR3 bases: TGTGCCAGCAGCAATACAGGGTACCAAGAGACCCAGTACTTC. The chain uses TRBV21-1 and TRBJ2-5; the D call TRBD1 from the table was never checked on the DNA. TRBV21-1 is a documented pseudogene. This CDR3 has 14 residues.

This CDR3 is CASSQERVSYNEQFF. In DNA form, the CDR3 reads TGCGCCAGCAGCCAAGAGAGGGTGTCCTACAATGAGCAGTTCTTC. The chain combines TRBV4-3 with TRBJ2-1, with a possible D match to TRBD2 (5 bases). Germline-derived CDR1 and CDR2 are LGHNA and YSLEER. Trimming removed 0 bases from V and 1 base from J, with 7 bases in between. This CDR3 has 15 amino acids.

The V call is TRBV6-1, the J call TRBJ2-1; 8 positions match TRBD1. The CDR3 extends over 15 amino acids. V was pared by 0 bases and J by 7 bases, with 5 bases of the junction left unmatched. Germline V gene data show CDR1 as MNHNS and CDR2 as SASEGT. CDR3 nucleotides: TGTGCCAGCAGTGAAGCGCGAACAGGGGGGAATGAGCAGTTCTTC. It is translated as CASSEARTGGNEQFF.

The chain couples TRBV6-4 to TRBJ2-1; possible D gene TRBD1, 6 bases. V lost 5 bases and J lost 8, with 13 bases in between. There are 13 residues in the CDR3. Germline V CDR1 and CDR2: MRHNA, SNTAGT. The CDR3 region is CASSSSDSDEQFF. CDR3 nucleotides: TGTGCCAGCAGTTCATCGGACAGCGATGAGCAGTTCTTC.